This T cell receptor beta chain was recorded in a study of blood T cell repertoires in COVID-19. Individuals aged about 18 to 100 years were recruited from roughly 23 US areas. In assigning cohorts, the study relied on participant-reported clinical history. Trimming left V 2 bases short and J 6 bases short, with 10 bases between. In germline, CDR1 is MNHEY, CDR2 SVGAGI. CDR3 length: 13 residues. As handled by the study authors: Quantification of nucleated cells was approximated via reference gene primer amplification. Data came from immunoSEQ multiplex PCR; TCRdb stores just in-frame clones and leaves some out. V and J calls and clone size are those listed in that table; D and trimming were worked out from the DNA. The repertoire holds some 200,000 clones, 86% seen once, with approximately 3% in the top ten.

Sequenced material: PBMCs or T cells enriched from blood (not recorded which). The V and J genes are TRBV6-5 and TRBJ1-2; a weak D match, TRBD1 (6 bases). The receptor was isolated from a woman aged 50 to 60 in a cohort exposed to, infected with or recovered from COVID-19 (not recorded which). The CDR3 here is CASSYGAGDGYTF. The DNA for the CDR3 is TGTGCCAGCAGTTACGGGGCAGGGGATGGCTACACCTTC.